This T cell receptor (beta chain) comes out of a study of T cell responses to AZD1222 COVID-19 vaccine. V was trimmed by 0 bases and J by 2 bases, leaving 9 bases between them. The germline gives CDR1 SGHTS, CDR2 YDEGEE. This CDR3 has 14 amino acids. Study results and caveats: After the peak T cell response, and only then, were repertoires sampled. CD4 TCRs covered the whole spike, strongest at regions 160-218 and 743-854. Reports indicate that nearly half of spike-specific TCRs are directed at unmutated variant regions.

Concerning this clone: Its cognate antigen is unknown.

Assay: immunoSEQ multiplex PCR; the TCRdb copy retains only in-frame clones and omits some. This table has 68,000 or so clones, about nine tenths appearing once. This receptor was obtained from an adult in good health. V usage is TRBV5-8 and J usage is TRBJ2-7; D is perhaps TRBD2 (5 bases). Sequenced here: peripheral blood, sampled on day 0 of AZD1222 vaccination. The CDR3 protein is CASSLAPGTYEQYF. The CDR3 region has the DNA TGTGCCAGCAGCTTGGCTCCGGGAACCTACGAGCAGTACTTC.